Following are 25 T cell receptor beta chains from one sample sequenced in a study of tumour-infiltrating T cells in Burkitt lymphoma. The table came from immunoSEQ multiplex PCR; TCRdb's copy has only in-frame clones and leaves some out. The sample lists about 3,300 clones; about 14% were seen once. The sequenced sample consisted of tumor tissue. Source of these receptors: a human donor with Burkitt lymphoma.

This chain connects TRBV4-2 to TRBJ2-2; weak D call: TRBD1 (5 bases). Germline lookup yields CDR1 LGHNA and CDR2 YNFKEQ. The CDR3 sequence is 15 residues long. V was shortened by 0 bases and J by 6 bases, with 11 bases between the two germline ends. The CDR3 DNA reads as TGTGCCAGCAGCCAAGATATTCAAGGGGCCGGGGAGCTGTTTTTT. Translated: CASSQDIQGAGELFF.

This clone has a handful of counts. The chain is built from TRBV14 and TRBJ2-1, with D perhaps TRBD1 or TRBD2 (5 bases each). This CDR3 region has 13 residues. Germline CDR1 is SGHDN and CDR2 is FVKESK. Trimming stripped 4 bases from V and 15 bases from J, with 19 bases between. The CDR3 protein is CASSLTTLGVPFF. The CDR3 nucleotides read TGTGCCAGCAGCCTTACGACCTTGGGGGTGCCGTTCTTC. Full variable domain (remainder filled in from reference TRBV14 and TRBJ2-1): EAGVTQFPSHSVIEKGQTVTLRCDPISGHDNLYWYRRVMGKEIKFLLHFVKESKQDESGMPNNRFLAERTGGTYSTLKVQPAELEDSGVYFCASSLTTLGVPFFGPGTRLTVL.

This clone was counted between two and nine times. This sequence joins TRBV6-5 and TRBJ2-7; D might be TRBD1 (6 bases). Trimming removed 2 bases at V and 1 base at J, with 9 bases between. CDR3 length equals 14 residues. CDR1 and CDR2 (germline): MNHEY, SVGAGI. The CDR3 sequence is CASSYHRESYEQYF. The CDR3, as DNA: TGTGCCAGCAGTTACCACAGGGAATCCTACGAGCAGTACTTC.

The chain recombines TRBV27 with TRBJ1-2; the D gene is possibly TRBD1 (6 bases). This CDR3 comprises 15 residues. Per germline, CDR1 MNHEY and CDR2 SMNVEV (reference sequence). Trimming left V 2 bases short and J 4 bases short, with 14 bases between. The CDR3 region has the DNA TGTGCCAGCAGTTTACTGGGGGGCCGGGGCTATGGCTACACCTTC. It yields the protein CASSLLGGRGYGYTF.

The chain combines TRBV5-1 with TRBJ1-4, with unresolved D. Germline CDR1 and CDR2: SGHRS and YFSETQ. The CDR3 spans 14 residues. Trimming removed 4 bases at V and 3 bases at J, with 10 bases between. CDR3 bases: TGCGCCAGCAGCGAGGGTGCGTCTAATGAAAAACTGTTTTTT. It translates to CASSEGASNEKLFF.

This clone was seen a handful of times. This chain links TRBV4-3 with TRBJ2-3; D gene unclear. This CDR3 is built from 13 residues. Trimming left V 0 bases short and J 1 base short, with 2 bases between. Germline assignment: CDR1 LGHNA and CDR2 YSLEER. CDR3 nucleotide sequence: TGCGCCAGCAGCCAAGACGGCACAGATACGCAGTATTTT. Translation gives CASSQDGTDTQYF.

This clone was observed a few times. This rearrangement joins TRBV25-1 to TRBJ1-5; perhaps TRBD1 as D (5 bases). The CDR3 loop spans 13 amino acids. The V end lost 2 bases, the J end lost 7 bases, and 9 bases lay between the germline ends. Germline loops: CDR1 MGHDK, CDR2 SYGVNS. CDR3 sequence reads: CASSEGAGQPQHF. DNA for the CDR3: TGTGCCAGCAGTGAAGGGGCAGGACAGCCCCAGCATTTT.

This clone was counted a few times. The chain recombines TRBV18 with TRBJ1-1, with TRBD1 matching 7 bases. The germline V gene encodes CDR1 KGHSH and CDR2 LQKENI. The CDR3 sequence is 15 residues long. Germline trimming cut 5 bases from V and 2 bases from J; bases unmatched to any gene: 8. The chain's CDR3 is CASSSDRRLNTEAFF. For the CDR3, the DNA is TGTGCCAGCTCATCGGACAGGCGCCTTAACACTGAAGCTTTCTTT.

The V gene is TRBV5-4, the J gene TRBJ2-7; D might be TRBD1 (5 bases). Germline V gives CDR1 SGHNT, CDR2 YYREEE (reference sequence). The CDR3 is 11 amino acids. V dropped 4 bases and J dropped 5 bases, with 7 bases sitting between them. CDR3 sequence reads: CASSQGDEQYF. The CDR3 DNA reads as TGTGCCAGCAGCCAAGGGGACGAGCAGTACTTC.

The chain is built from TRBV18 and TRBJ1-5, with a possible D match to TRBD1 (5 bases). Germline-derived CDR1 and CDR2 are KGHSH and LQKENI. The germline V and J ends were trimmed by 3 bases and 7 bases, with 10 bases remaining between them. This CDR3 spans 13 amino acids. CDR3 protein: CASSPSRAQPQHF. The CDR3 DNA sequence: TGTGCCAGCTCACCGTCCAGGGCCCAGCCCCAGCATTTT.

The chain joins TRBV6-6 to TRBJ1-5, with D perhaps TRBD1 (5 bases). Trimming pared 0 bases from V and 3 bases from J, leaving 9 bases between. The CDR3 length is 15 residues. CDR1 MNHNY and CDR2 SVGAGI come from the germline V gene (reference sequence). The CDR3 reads CASSYSGGINQPQHF. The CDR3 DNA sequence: TGTGCCAGCAGTTACTCCGGGGGTATCAATCAGCCCCAGCATTTT.

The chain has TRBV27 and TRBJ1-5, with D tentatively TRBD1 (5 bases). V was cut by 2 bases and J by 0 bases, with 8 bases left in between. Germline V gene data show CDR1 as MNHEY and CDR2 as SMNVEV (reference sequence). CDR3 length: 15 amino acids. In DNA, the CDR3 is TGTGCCAGCAGTTTAAGGGGCGATAGCAATCAGCCCCAGCATTTT. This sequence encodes CASSLRGDSNQPQHF.

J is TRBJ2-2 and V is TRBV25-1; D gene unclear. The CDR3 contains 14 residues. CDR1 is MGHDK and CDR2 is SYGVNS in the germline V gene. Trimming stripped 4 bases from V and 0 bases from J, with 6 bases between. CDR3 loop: CASSGLTNTGELFF. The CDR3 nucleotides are TGTGCCAGCAGTGGGCTTACGAACACCGGGGAGCTGTTTTTT.

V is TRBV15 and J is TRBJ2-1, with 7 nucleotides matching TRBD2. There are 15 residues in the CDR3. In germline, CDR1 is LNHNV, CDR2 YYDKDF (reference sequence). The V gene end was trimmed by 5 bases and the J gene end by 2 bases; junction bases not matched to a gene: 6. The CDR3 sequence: CATSLARGAYNEQFF. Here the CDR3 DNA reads TGTGCCACCAGCCTAGCCCGGGGGGCCTACAATGAGCAGTTCTTC.

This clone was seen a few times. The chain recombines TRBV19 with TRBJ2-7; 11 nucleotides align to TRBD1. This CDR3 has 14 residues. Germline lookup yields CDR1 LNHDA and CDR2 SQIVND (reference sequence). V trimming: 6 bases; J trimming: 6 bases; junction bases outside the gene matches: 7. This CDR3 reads CASRPGQGVSEQYF. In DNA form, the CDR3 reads TGTGCCAGTAGACCGGGACAGGGGGTTAGCGAGCAGTACTTC.

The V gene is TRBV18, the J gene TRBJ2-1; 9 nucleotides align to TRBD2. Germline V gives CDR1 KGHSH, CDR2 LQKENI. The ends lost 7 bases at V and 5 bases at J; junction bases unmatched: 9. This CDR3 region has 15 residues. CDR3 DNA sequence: TGTGCCAGCTTCCCAGCGGGGGGCAATGACAATGAGCAGTTCTTC. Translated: CASFPAGGNDNEQFF.

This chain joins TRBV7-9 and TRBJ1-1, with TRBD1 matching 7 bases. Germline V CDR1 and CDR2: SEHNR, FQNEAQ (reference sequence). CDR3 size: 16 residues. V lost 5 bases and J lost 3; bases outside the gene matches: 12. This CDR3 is CASSPRQGRLHTEAFF. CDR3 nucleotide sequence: TGTGCCAGCAGCCCCCGACAGGGACGGTTACACACTGAAGCTTTCTTT.

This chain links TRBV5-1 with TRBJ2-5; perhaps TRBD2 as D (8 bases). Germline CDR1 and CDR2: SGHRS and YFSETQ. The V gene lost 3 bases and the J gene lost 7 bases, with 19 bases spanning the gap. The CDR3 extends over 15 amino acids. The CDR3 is CASSWTTGSGGTQYF. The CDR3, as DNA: TGCGCCAGCAGCTGGACGACAGGGAGCGGGGGGACCCAGTACTTC.

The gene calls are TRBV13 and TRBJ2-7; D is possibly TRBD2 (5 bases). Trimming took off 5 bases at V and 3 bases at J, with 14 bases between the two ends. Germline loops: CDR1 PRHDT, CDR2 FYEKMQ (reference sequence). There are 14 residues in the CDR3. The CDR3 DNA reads TGTGCCAGCAGCCCCCGGAGCGGTAACTACGAGCAGTACTTC. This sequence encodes CASSPRSGNYEQYF.

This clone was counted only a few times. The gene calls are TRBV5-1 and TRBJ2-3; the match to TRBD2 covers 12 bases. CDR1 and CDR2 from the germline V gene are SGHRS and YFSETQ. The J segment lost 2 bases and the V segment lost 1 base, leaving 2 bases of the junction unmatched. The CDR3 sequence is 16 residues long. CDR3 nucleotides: TGCGCCAGCAGCTTGACTAGCGGGGGGTCCACAGATACGCAGTATTTT. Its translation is CASSLTSGGSTDTQYF.

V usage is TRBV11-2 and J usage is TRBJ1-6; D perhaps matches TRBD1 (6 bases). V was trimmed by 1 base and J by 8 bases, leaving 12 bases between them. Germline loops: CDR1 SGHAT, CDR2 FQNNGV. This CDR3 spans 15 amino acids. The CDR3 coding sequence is TGTGCCAGCAGCTTAGTGAAGGGGGTCGATTCACCCCTCCACTTT. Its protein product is CASSLVKGVDSPLHF. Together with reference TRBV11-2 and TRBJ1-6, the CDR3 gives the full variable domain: EAGVAQSPRYKIIEKRQSVAFWCNPISGHATLYWYQQILGQGPKLLIQFQNNGVVDDSQLPKDRFSAERLKGVDSTLKIQPAKLEDSAVYLCASSLVKGVDSPLHFGNGTRLTVT.

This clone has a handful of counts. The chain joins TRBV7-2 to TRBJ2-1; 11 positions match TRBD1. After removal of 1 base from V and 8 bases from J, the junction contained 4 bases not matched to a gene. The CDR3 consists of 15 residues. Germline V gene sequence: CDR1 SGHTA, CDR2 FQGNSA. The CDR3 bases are TGTGCCAGCAGCTTAGGGGGGACAGGGGGGCATGAGCAGTTCTTC. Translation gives CASSLGGTGGHEQFF. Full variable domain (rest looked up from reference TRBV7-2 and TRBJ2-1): GAGVSQSPSNKVTEKGKDVELRCDPISGHTALYWYRQSLGQGLEFLIYFQGNSAPDKSGLPSDRFSAERTGGSVSTLTIQRTQQEDSAVYLCASSLGGTGGHEQFFGPGTRLTVL.

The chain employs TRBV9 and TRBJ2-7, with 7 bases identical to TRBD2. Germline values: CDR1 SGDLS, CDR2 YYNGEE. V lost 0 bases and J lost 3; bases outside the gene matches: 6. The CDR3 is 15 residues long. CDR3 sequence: CASSVGSSGLYEQYF. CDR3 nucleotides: TGTGCCAGCAGCGTAGGGAGTAGCGGGCTCTACGAGCAGTACTTC.

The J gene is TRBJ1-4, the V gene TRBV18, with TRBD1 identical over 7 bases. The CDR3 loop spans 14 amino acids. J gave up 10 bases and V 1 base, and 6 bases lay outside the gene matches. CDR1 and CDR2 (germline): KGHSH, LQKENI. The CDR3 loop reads CASSPQGAVGKLFF. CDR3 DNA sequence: TGTGCCAGCTCACCACAGGGGGCGGTAGGAAAACTGTTTTTT.

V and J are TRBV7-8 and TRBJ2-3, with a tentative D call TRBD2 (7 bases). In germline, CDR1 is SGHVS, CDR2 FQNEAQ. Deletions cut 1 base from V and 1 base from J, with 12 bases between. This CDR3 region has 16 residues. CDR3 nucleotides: TGTGCCAGCAGCTTAGAGATCGGGGGGCGCACAGATACGCAGTATTTT. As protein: CASSLEIGGRTDTQYF.